The rows below give T cell receptor beta chains drawn from one sample of a study of blood T cells in healthy people across ages. TCRdb re-analysed the 5' RACE reads in MiXCR, keeping a single row per CDR3 protein. This table holds approximately 1,100,000 distinct CDR3 sequences, less than 50% found once. Sample: blood. Receptor source: a woman aged 55-69 years in good health. Each CDR3 is given with its conserved first and last residue. The D gene is left open where the match is weak. The listing skips clone size in some rows; elsewhere it reads once, few, many or a size class.

-	TRBV20-1	13	-	TRBJ2-1	CSARSPPDNEQFF	TGCAGTGCTAGATCCCCTCCGGACAATGAGCAGTTCTTC
TRBD1	TRBV20-1	16	-	TRBJ1-1	CSAKSGDRGYDTEAFF	TGCAGTGCTAAATCTGGTGACAGGGGATATGACACTGAAGCTTTCTTT
TRBD2	TRBV4-2	15	-	TRBJ2-7	CASSQDLAGANEQYF	TGTGCCAGCAGCCAAGATCTAGCGGGAGCCAATGAGCAGTACTTC
-	TRBV24-1	17	-	TRBJ2-2	CATSDFRAAANTGELFF	TGTGCCACCAGTGATTTTAGGGCGGCAGCGAACACCGGGGAGCTGTTTTTT
-	TRBV27	15	-	TRBJ1-2	CASSFSRRPNYGYTF	TGTGCCAGCAGTTTTAGCAGGCGTCCTAACTATGGCTACACCTTC
TRBD1	TRBV3-1	15	few	TRBJ2-7	CASRQQGALINEQYF	TGTGCCAGCAGGCAACAGGGGGCGTTAATCAACGAGCAGTACTTC
-	TRBV5-1	14	few	TRBJ1-5	CASSLDGNNQPQHF	TGCGCCAGCAGCTTGGACGGCAACAATCAGCCCCAGCATTTT
TRBD2	TRBV20-1	13	-	TRBJ2-1	CSARKAGVNEQFF	TGCAGTGCTAGAAAAGCGGGAGTCAATGAGCAGTTCTTC
-	TRBV4-2	16	-	TRBJ2-1	CASSLGLADYYNEQFF	TGTGCCAGCAGCTTGGGCCTAGCAGACTACTACAATGAGCAGTTCTTC
TRBD2	TRBV10-3	16	-	TRBJ2-7	CAISESKIAGSYEQYF	TGTGCCATCAGTGAGTCGAAGATAGCGGGTTCCTACGAGCAGTACTTC
TRBD1	TRBV27	14	once	TRBJ2-7	CASSPTGAFYEQYF	TGCGCCAGCAGCCCGACAGGGGCGTTCTACGAGCAGTACTTC
-	TRBV29-1	19	-	TRBJ2-7	CSVLLPRVARDKITYEQYF	TGCAGCGTTTTGTTGCCCCGGGTGGCCCGGGACAAGATAACCTACGAGCAGTACTTC
TRBD2	TRBV6-5	15	-	TRBJ2-5	CASSYDYRTSGSQYF	TGTGCCAGCAGTTACGACTACCGGACTAGTGGGTCGCAGTACTTC
TRBD1	TRBV5-1	15	-	TRBJ2-3	CASTPGQPHTDTQYF	TGCGCCAGCACCCCGGGACAGCCCCACACAGATACGCAGTATTTT
-	TRBV11-3	12	-	TRBJ2-1	CASSLEGAEQFF	TGTGCCAGCAGCTTAGAGGGAGCTGAGCAGTTCTTC
TRBD2	TRBV5-1	17	-	TRBJ2-1	CASSSTSGRSSYNEQFF	TGCGCCAGCAGCTCTACTAGCGGTCGAAGCTCCTACAATGAGCAGTTCTTC
TRBD2	TRBV6-6	16	-	TRBJ2-7	CASRYGLAGEQYEQYF	TGTGCCAGCAGGTACGGACTAGCGGGAGAGCAGTACGAGCAGTACTTC
-	TRBV6-9	15	once	TRBJ2-1	CASRLSTSSYNEQFF	TGTGCCAGCAGATTATCGACAAGCTCCTACAATGAGCAGTTCTTC
-	TRBV7-9	14	-	TRBJ1-5	CASSLAAVDQPQHF	TGTGCCAGCAGCTTAGCGGCAGTCGATCAGCCCCAGCATTTT
-	TRBV2	13	-	TRBJ2-3	CASSALALDTQYF	TGTGCCAGCAGTGCCTTAGCGCTAGATACGCAGTATTTT
-	TRBV9	16	-	TRBJ2-5	CASSAEIMGRQETQYF	TGTGCCAGCAGCGCAGAAATTATGGGGCGACAAGAGACCCAGTACTTC
-	TRBV6-1	16	once	TRBJ1-5	CASSASDRNRNQPQHF	TGTGCCAGCAGTGCCTCCGACAGGAATCGCAATCAGCCCCAGCATTTT
-	TRBV5-1	14	many	TRBJ2-7	CASSLLQGTYEQYF	TGCGCCAGCAGCTTGTTACAGGGTACCTACGAGCAGTACTTC
TRBD1	TRBV10-3	13	-	TRBJ1-1	CATGDRANTEAFF	TGTGCCACTGGGGACAGGGCGAACACTGAAGCTTTCTTT
-	TRBV11-2	14	-	TRBJ2-1	CASHPWSSYNEQFF	TGTGCCAGCCACCCTTGGAGCTCCTACAATGAGCAGTTCTTC
-	TRBV11-2	13	few	TRBJ2-1	CASSLSYYNEQFF	TGTGCCAGCAGCTTAAGCTACTACAATGAGCAGTTCTTC
TRBD2	TRBV11-3	17	-	TRBJ2-1	CASSLGGLAGGSDEQFF	TGTGCCAGCAGCTTAGGAGGCCTAGCGGGAGGGTCCGATGAGCAGTTCTTC
TRBD1	TRBV20-1	15	-	TRBJ2-1	CSARPGQGGHNEQFF	TGCAGTGCTAGACCGGGACAGGGAGGACACAATGAGCAGTTCTTC
TRBD2	TRBV10-3	15	few	TRBJ2-1	CAIKSGTNAYNEQFF	TGTGCCATCAAATCTGGGACTAACGCCTACAATGAGCAGTTCTTC
TRBD2	TRBV5-1	18	-	TRBJ2-1	CASSSGPRQREWYNEQFF	TGCGCCAGCAGCTCAGGACCGCGGCAGCGGGAGTGGTACAATGAGCAGTTCTTC
TRBD1	TRBV25-1	16	-	TRBJ1-4	CASSEPGGMSNEKLFF	TGTGCCAGCAGTGAGCCAGGGGGCATGTCTAATGAAAAACTGTTTTTT
TRBD1	TRBV2	14	few	TRBJ1-2	CARDRGLSDYGYTF	TGTGCCAGAGACAGGGGGCTGAGTGACTATGGCTACACCTTC
-	TRBV2	15	-	TRBJ2-5	CASSFPISGIETQYF	TGTGCCAGCAGTTTCCCCATCTCGGGAATAGAGACCCAGTACTTC
-	TRBV2	15	-	TRBJ2-1	CATWGGAGIYKEQFF	TGTGCCACATGGGGCGGGGCGGGGATCTACAAGGAGCAGTTCTTC
-	TRBV12-5	16	-	TRBJ2-3	CASGLSRAAFTDTQYF	TGTGCTAGTGGTTTGTCCAGGGCCGCCTTCACAGATACGCAGTATTTT
-	TRBV15	16	few	TRBJ2-5	CATSRDRPGGTETQYF	TGTGCCACCAGCAGAGATCGACCTGGAGGGACGGAGACCCAGTACTTC
-	TRBV12-3/TRBV12-4	11	-	TRBJ2-7	CASSRGWDKYF	TGTGCCAGCAGCCGGGGTTGGGACAAGTACTTC
-	TRBV6-5	15	-	TRBJ2-5	CASSPSRRVQETQYF	TGTGCCAGCAGTCCCTCCCGACGGGTCCAAGAGACCCAGTACTTC
TRBD2	TRBV4-2	17	-	TRBJ2-1	CASSQDWGEGLSNEQFF	TGTGCCAGCAGCCAAGACTGGGGGGAGGGCCTGAGCAATGAGCAGTTCTTC
TRBD1	TRBV7-6	18	-	TRBJ2-7	CASSLVGGSGTGVYEQYF	TGTGCCAGCAGCTTAGTTGGGGGTTCGGGGACAGGGGTCTACGAGCAGTACTTC
-	TRBV7-8	14	-	TRBJ2-3	CASSLAPAGPTQYF	TGTGCCAGCAGCTTAGCGCCCGCCGGACCTACGCAGTATTTT
-	TRBV5-1	14	few	TRBJ2-7	CASSLHRDRYEQYF	TGCGCCAGCAGCTTGCACCGGGATCGCTACGAGCAGTACTTC